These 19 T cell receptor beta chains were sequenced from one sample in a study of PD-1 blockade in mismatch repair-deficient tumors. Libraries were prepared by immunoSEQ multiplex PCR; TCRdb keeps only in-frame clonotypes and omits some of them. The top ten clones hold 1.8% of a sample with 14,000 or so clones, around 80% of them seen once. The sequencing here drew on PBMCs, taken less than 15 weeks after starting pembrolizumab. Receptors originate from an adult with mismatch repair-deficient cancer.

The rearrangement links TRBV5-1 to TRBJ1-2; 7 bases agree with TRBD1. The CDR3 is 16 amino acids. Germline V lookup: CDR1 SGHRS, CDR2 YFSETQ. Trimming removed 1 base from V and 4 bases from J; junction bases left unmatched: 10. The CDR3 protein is CASSLWDSQQSYGYTF. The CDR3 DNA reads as TGCGCCAGCAGCTTGTGGGACAGTCAACAATCCTATGGCTACACCTTC.

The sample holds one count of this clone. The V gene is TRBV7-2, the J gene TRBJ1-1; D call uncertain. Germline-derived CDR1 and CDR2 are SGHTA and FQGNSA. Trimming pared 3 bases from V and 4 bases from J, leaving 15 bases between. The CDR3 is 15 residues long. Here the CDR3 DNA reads TGTGCCAGCAGCTTCGAACAGATTTCAGTCACTGAAGCTTTCTTT. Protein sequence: CASSFEQISVTEAFF. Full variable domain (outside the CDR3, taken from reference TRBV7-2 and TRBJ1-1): GAGVSQSPSNKVTEKGKDVELRCDPISGHTALYWYRQSLGQGLEFLIYFQGNSAPDKSGLPSDRFSAERTGGSVSTLTIQRTQQEDSAVYLCASSFEQISVTEAFFGQGTRLTVV.

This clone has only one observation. The CDR3 is CASSLLAEYNEQFF. CDR3 nucleotides: TGTGCCAGCAGTCTACTAGCGGAATACAATGAGCAGTTCTTC. This chain joins TRBV27 and TRBJ2-1, with 8 nucleotides matching TRBD2. With V trimmed by 5 bases and J by 4 bases, 4 bases remained unmatched. Germline CDR1 and CDR2: MNHEY and SMNVEV (reference sequence). The CDR3 sequence is 14 residues long.

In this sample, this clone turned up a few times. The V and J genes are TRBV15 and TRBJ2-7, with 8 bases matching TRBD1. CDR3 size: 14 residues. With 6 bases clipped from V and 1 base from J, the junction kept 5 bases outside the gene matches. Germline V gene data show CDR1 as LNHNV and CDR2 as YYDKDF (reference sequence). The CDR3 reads CATRRGQGSYEQYF. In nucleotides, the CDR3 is TGTGCCACCAGGCGTGGACAGGGTTCCTACGAGCAGTACTTC. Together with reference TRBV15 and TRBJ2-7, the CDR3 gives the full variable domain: DAMVIQNPRYQVTQFGKPVTLSCSQTLNHNVMYWYQQKSSQAPKLLFHYYDKDFNNEADTPDNFQSRRPNTSFCFLDIRSPGLGDTAMYLCATRRGQGSYEQYFGPGTRLTVT.

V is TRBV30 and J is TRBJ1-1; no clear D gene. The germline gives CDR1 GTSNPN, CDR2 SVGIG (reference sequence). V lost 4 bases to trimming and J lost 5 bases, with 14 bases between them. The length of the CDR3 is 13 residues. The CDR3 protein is CAWKRKGGTEAFF. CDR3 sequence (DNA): TGTGCCTGGAAACGGAAGGGAGGGACTGAAGCTTTCTTT.

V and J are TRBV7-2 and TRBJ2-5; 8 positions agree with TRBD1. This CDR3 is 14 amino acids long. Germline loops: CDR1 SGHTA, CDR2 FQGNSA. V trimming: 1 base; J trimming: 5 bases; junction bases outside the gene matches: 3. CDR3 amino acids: CASSLDRGWETQYF. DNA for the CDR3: TGTGCCAGCAGCTTAGACAGGGGGTGGGAGACCCAGTACTTC.

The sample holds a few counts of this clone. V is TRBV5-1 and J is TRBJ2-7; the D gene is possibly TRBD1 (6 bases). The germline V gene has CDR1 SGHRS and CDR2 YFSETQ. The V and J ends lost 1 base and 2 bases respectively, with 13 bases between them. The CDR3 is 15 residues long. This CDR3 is CASSLLQGQAYEQYF. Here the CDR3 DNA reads TGCGCCAGCAGCTTGTTGCAGGGGCAAGCCTACGAGCAGTACTTC.

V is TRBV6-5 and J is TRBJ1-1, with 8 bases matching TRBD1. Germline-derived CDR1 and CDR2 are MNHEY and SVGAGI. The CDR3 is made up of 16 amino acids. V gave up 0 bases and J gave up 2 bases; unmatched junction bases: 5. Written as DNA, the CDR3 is TGTGCCAGCAGTTACTCCAGGACAGGGATAAACACTGAAGCTTTCTTT. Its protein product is CASSYSRTGINTEAFF.

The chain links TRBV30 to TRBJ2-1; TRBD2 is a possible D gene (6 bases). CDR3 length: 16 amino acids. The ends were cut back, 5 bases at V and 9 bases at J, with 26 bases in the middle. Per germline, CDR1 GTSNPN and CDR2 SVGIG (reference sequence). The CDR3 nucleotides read TGTGCCTGGGGCGGGACTGGGAGAACATCGGGCCTTGAGCAGTTCTTC. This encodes CAWGGTGRTSGLEQFF.

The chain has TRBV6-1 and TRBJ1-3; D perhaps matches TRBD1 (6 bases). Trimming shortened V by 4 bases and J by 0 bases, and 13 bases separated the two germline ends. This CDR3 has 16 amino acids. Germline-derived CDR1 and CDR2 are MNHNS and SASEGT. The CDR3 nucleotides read TGTGCCAGCAGTGGGGTTGGGGGCGGCTCTGGAAACACCATATATTTT. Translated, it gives CASSGVGGGSGNTIYF.

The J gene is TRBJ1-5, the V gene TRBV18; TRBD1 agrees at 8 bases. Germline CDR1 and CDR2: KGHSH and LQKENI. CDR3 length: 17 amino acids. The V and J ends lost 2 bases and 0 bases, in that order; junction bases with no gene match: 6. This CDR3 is CASSPEGTGNSNQPQHF. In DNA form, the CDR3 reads TGTGCCAGCTCACCAGAAGGGACAGGTAATAGCAATCAGCCCCAGCATTTT.

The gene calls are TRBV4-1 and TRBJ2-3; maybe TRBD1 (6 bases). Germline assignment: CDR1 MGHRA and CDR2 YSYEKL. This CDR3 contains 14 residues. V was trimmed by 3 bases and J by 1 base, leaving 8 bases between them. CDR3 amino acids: CASSQRQGTDTQYF. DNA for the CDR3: TGCGCCAGCAGCCAGAGACAGGGCACAGATACGCAGTATTTT.

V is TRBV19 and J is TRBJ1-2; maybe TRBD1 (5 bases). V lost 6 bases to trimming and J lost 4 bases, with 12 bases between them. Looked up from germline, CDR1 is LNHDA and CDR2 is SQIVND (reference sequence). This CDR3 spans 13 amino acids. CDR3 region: CASSPDGGYGYTF. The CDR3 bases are TGTGCCAGTAGCCCCGACGGGGGCTATGGCTACACCTTC.

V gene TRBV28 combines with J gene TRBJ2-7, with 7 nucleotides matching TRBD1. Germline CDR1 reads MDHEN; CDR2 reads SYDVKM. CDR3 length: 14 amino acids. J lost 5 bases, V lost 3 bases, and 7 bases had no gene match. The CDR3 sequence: CASSFDRVRHEQYF. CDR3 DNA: TGTGCCAGCAGTTTTGACAGGGTTCGCCACGAGCAGTACTTC. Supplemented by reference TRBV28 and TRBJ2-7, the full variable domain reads DVKVTQSSRYLVKRTGEKVFLECVQDMDHENMFWYRQDPGLGLRLIYFSYDVKMKEKGDIPEGYSVSREKKERFSLILESASTNQTSMYLCASSFDRVRHEQYFGPGTRLTVT.

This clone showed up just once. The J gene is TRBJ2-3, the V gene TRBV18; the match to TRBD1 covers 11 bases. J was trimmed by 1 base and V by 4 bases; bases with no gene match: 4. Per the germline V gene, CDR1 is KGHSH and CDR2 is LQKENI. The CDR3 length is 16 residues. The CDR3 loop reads CASSRTGGSGTDTQYF. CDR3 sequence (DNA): TGTGCCAGCTCACGGACAGGGGGCAGCGGCACAGATACGCAGTATTTT. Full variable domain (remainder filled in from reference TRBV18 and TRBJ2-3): NAGVMQNPRHLVRRRGQEARLRCSPMKGHSHVYWYRQLPEEGLKFMVYLQKENIIDESGMPKERFSAEFPKEGPSILRIQQVVRGDSAAYFCASSRTGGSGTDTQYFGPGTRLTVL.

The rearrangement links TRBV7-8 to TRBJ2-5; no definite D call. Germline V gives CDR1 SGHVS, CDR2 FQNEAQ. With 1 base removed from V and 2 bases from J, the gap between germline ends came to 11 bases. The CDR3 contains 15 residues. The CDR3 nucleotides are TGTGCCAGCAGCTTAGGATGGCAGGAACAAGAGACCCAGTACTTC. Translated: CASSLGWQEQETQYF.

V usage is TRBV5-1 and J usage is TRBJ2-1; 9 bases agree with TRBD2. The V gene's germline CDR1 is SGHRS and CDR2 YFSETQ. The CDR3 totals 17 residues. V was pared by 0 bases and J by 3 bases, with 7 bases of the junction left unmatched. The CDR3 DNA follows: TGCGCCAGCAGCTTGGACGGGCTAGCGGGGATCTACAATGAGCAGTTCTTC. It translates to CASSLDGLAGIYNEQFF.

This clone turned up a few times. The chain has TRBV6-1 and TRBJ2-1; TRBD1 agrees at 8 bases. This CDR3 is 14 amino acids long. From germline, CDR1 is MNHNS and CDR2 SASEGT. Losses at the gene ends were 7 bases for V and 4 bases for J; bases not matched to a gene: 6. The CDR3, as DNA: TGTGCCAGCACCTCTAGACAGGGGTACAATGAGCAGTTCTTC. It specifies CASTSRQGYNEQFF.

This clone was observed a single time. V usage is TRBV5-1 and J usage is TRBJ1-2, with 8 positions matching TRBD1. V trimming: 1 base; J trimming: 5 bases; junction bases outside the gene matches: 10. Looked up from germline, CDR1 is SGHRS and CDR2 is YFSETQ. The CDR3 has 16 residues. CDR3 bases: TGCGCCAGCAGCTTGTCCCGGGGACAGGTGCCATATGGCTACACCTTC. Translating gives CASSLSRGQVPYGYTF.